This TCR beta chain came from a study of OX40 agonist ivuxolimab in advanced cancers. Study-level background: In this trial design, patients received ivuxolimab intravenously at 0.01 to 10 mg/kg every 2 weeks. Participants, around 80% male, averaged roughly 60 years of age, ranging from roughly 20 to 80.

Study-level findings and limits: Dosing at 0.1 to 3.0 mg/kg was accompanied by clonal expansion of CD4+ and CD8+ blood T cells by week 6. CD4+ T cells averaged fewer expanded clones than CD8+ T cells.

V lost 2 bases and J 0 bases, leaving 11 bases between the germline ends. From germline, CDR1 is SNHLY and CDR2 FYNNEI. The CDR3 is 17 amino acids. The protocol was immunoSEQ multiplex PCR, while the TCRdb copy is restricted to in-frame clones and leaves out a portion. The repertoire holds fewer than 40,000 clones, with approximately 80% as singletons. This clone has only one observation. Its antigen is unidentified. The receptor was isolated from an adult with an advanced solid tumor such as melanoma, head and neck, liver or kidney cancer. The input for sequencing was CD4+ or CD8+ T cells sorted from blood, taken in a trial of the OX40 agonist ivuxolimab. The rearrangement links TRBV2 to TRBJ1-6; tentative D call: TRBD1 (5 bases). The CDR3 here is CASSEREGSSYNSPLHF. The CDR3 DNA follows: TGTGCCAGCAGTGAAAGAGAGGGGAGCTCCTATAATTCACCCCTCCACTTT.